This T cell receptor beta chain derives from a study of T cells in Graves' hyperthyroidism and ophthalmopathy (dated 2019 in TCRdb). With respect to the entire study: Peripheral blood was collected at initial diagnosis, before any treatment. To identify TCR V-J signatures that set the groups apart, the researchers used a discovery cohort of about a hundred patients, made up of approximately 43 with Graves' ophthalmopathy and 57 with stable Graves' hyperthyroidism. Prospective prediction of ophthalmopathy was tested in an independent validation cohort consisting of some 18 hyperthyroidism patients and more than 15 patients who later progressed to ophthalmopathy. The approximately 98 discovery patients were randomly divided into training and test sets at a 7:3 ratio. The study also compared thyroid tissue and blood T-cell repertoires from five or six Graves' hyperthyroidism patients. After blood sampling, hyperthyroidism patients were treated with methimazole at a starting dose of 30 mg daily, and ophthalmopathy patients were treated with high-dose intravenous methylprednisolone. The paper reports TCR Vbeta CDR3 sequencing of 135 peripheral blood samples: under 45 ophthalmopathy, roughly 74 hyperthyroidism and around 17 progressor patients. The research as a whole found: Sample size was not statistically predetermined, and blinding of investigators to group allocation was not performed. In cross-validation, a model built on a 13 V-J signature told ophthalmopathy apart from stable hyperthyroidism with approximately 90% sensitivity and 81% to 82% specificity, and in testing the same model reached 80%/75%. In validation, progression to ophthalmopathy was predicted by the model with approximately 67% sensitivity and just over 72% specificity, a median of about 6 months before onset. Most expanded thyroid clonotypes (frequency above 0.001) were also found in blood, which suggests that blood repertoires may mirror thyroid immune responses.

In the ophthalmopathy patients, disease was moderately to severely active, with a Clinical Activity Score of 3 or more, a NOSPECS grade of 4 or more, and a duration of less than 3 months. Any patient with an uncontrolled infection, another autoimmune disease, pregnancy or lactation was excluded. Diagnoses relied on clinical symptoms, serum thyroxine and TRAb, thyroid ultrasound and orbital computed tomography. PBMCs were separated from 7.5 to 10 ml of fresh peripheral blood using Ficoll-Paque density gradient centrifugation. Total RNA was extracted using Trizol reagent, and RNA quality was assessed on an Agilent 2100 Bioanalyzer. With regard to this clonotype: Its antigen remains undetermined. The input lacks base qualities; no much larger clone sits a single base away.

Trimming takes 3 bases from V and 0 bases from J, and the germline ends sit 10 bases apart. Via the germline V gene (reference sequence), CDR1 is LNHDA and CDR2 SQIVND. The CDR3 holds 15 amino acids from the cysteine to the phenylalanine. Here the CDR3 DNA is all that survives: 45 bases in frame from base 1. The TCR beta CDR3 regions were amplified from the RNA transcripts. A first-round RT-PCR of the TCR CDR3 used the HTBI primer set with the Qiagen OneStep RT-PCR kit. A second multiplex PCR round built the libraries, followed by size selection and purification. Sequencing of the libraries was done on an Illumina HiSeq2000 using paired-end 100 bp reads. Turning to the authors' computational methods: SOAPnuke was used to process the raw data, with reads discarded if the reads contained adapters or uncalled bases, had a mean Phred below 15, or lacked an exact constant-primer or identifier match. COPE v1.2.5 was used to merge high-quality paired reads, and clonotypes were defined as unique nucleotide sequences. MiTCR v1.1 was used to align the clonotypes against IMGT TRBV, TRBD and TRBJ reference segments. The analysis included only V-J combinations with a frequency above 0.0001, which together covered roughly 99% of the repertoires. A TCS score was defined as the ratio of F50 (clonal expansion) to E x V (chaos), with BLOSUM62-based TCRdist applied between CDR3 peptides within each V-J. Welch's t-statistics and random forest reduced roughly 500 V-J features to around 14, which were used in a naive Bayes classifier (R e1071). TCRdb reran the public reads through fastp at Q25 and MiXCR, keeping productive beta chains. Entries are consolidated by CDR3 protein sequence, retaining the most common genes and DNA. Here the V and J calls rest on TCRdb's processing, not on the authors' analysis. The sample table shows about 400,000 distinct CDR3 sequences, and about 14% are seen once. The leading ten clones occupy about 13% of the sample.

The chain uses TRBV19 and TRBJ2-3; no D gene can be assigned with confidence. The sequence was obtained from a man aged 18 to 30 with Graves' ophthalmopathy. Material: blood. The DNA reads as follows: TGTGCCAGTAGTATTTTGGGCGGTAGCACAGATACGCAGTATTTT. Its coded protein is CASSILGGSTDTQYF.